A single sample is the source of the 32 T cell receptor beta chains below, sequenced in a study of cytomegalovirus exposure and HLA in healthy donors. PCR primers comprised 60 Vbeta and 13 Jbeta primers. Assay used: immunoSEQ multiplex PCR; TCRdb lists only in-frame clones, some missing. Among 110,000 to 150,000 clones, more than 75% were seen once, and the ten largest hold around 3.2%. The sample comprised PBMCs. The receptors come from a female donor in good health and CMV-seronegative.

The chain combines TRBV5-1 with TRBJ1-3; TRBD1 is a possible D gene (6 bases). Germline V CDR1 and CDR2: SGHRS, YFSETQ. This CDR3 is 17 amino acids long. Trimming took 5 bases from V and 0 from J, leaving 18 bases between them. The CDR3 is CASSSGDTFSSGNTIYF. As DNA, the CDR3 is TGCGCCAGCAGTTCCGGGGACACGTTCAGCTCTGGAAACACCATATATTTT.

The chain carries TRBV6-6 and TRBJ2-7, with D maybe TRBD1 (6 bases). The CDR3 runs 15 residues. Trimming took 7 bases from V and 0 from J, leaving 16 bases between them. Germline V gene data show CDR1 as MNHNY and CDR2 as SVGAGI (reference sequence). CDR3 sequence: CASITGQGSSYEQYF. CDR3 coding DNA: TGTGCCAGCATCACGGGGCAGGGGAGCTCCTACGAGCAGTACTTC.

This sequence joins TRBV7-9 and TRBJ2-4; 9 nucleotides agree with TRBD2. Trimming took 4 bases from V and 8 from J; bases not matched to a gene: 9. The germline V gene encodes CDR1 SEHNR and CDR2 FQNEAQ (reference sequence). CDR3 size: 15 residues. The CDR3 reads CASSSVAGVGDIQYF. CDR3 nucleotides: TGTGCCAGCAGCTCCGTAGCGGGAGTTGGTGACATTCAGTACTTC. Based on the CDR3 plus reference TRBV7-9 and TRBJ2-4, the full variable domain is DTGVSQNPRHKITKRGQNVTFRCDPISEHNRLYWYRQTLGQGPEFLTYFQNEAQLEKSRLLSDRFSAERPKGSFSTLEIQRTEQGDSAMYLCASSSVAGVGDIQYFGAGTRLSVL.

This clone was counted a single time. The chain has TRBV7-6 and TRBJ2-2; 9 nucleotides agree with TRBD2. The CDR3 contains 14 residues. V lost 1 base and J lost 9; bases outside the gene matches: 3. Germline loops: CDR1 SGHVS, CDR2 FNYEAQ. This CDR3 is CASSLVAGDRELFF. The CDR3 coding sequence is TGTGCCAGCAGCTTAGTAGCGGGAGACCGGGAGCTGTTTTTT.

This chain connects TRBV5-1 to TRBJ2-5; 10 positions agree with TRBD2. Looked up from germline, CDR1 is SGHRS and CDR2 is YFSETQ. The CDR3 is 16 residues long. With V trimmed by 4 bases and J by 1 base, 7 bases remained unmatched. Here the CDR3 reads CASSSQRGGFQETQYF. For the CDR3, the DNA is TGCGCCAGCAGCAGCCAGCGGGGGGGGTTCCAAGAGACCCAGTACTTC.

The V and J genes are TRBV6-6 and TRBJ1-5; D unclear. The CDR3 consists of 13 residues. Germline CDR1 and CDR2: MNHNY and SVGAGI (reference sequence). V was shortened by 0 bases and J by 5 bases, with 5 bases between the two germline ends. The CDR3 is CASSYSFDQPQHF. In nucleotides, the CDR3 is TGTGCCAGCAGTTACTCGTTCGATCAGCCCCAGCATTTT.

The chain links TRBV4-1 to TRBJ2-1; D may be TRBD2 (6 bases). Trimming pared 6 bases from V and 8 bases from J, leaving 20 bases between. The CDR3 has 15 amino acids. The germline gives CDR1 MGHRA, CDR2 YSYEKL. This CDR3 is CASRFRGSARDEQFF. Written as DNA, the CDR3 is TGCGCCAGCAGATTCCGGGGGTCGGCTCGGGATGAGCAGTTCTTC.

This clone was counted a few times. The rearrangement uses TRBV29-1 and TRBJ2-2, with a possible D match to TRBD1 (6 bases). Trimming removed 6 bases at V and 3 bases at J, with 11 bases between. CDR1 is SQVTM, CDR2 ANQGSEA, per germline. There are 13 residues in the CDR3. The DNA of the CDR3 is TGCAGCGTCCTGGACAGTCACACCGGGGAGCTGTTTTTT. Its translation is CSVLDSHTGELFF.

CDR3 sequence: CASSLDGQGRNTEAFF. The CDR3 DNA reads TGTGCCAGCAGCTTGGACGGGCAGGGGCGGAACACTGAAGCTTTCTTT. The chain couples TRBV5-4 to TRBJ1-1; possibly TRBD1 for D (6 bases). The V gene's germline CDR1 is SGHNT and CDR2 YYREEE (reference sequence). This CDR3 comprises 16 residues. Trimming cost V 0 bases and J 1 base, with 13 bases left between them.

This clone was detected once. The CDR3 DNA reads TGTGCCAGCAGCGCACCCTCCATGGAGGCTAGCACAGATACGCAGTATTTT. Protein: CASSAPSMEASTDTQYF. This chain joins TRBV7-9 and TRBJ2-3; perhaps TRBD2 as D (5 bases). The germline V and J ends were trimmed by 5 bases and 0 bases, with 18 bases remaining between them. CDR1 is SEHNR, CDR2 FQNEAQ, per germline (reference sequence). The CDR3 has 17 residues.

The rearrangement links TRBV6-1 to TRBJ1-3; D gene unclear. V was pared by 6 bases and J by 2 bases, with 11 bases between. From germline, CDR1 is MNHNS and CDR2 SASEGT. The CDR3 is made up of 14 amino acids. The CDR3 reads CASSTGTAGNTIYF. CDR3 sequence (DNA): TGTGCCAGCAGCACCGGAACAGCTGGAAACACCATATATTTT.

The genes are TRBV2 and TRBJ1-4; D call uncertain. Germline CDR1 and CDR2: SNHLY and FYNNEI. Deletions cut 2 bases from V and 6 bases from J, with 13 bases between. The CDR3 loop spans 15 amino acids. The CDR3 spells CASSEYAVLDEKLFF. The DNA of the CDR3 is TGTGCCAGCAGTGAATATGCCGTACTGGATGAAAAACTGTTTTTT.

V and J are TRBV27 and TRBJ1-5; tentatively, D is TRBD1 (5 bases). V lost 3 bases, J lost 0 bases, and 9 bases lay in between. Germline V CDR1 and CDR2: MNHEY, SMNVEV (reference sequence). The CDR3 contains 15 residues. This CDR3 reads CASSFGGRSNQPQHF. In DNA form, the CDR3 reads TGTGCCAGCAGTTTCGGGGGACGTAGCAATCAGCCCCAGCATTTT.

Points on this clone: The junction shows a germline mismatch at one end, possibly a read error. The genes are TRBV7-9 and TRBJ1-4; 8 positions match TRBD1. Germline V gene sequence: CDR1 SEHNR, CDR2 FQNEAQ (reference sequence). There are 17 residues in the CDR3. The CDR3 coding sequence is TGTTCCAGCAGCTTATCGGCAGGGGGCCCTCCGGGTGAAAAACTGTTTTTT. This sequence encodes CSSSLSAGGPPGEKLFF. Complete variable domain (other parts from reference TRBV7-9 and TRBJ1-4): DTGVSQNPRHKITKRGQNVTFRCDPISEHNRLYWYRQTLGQGPEFLTYFQNEAQLEKSRLLSDRFSAERPKGSFSTLEIQRTEQGDSAMYLCSSSLSAGGPPGEKLFFGSGTQLSVL.

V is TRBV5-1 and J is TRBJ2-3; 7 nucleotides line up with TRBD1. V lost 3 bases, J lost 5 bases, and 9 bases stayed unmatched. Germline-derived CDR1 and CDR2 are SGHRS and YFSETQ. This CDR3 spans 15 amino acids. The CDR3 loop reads CASSYETGTIDTQYF. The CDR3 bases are TGCGCCAGCAGCTATGAGACAGGGACCATAGATACGCAGTATTTT.

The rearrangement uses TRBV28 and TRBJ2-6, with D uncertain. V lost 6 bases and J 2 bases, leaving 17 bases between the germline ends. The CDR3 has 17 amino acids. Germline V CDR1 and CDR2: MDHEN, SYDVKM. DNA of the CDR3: TGTGCCAGCAGCTTAGTGCTATCTCTGCCTGGGGCCAACGTCCTGACTTTC. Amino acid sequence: CASSLVLSLPGANVLTF.

This CDR3 reads CASSPLTGFGEKLFF. The CDR3 DNA follows: TGTGCCAGCAGTCCCCTGACAGGGTTCGGTGAAAAACTGTTTTTT. The V and J genes are TRBV28 and TRBJ1-4; 7 bases are shared with TRBD1. CDR3 length: 15 residues. The trim removed 5 bases at V and 7 bases at J, leaving 10 bases unmatched. Germline assignment: CDR1 MDHEN and CDR2 SYDVKM.

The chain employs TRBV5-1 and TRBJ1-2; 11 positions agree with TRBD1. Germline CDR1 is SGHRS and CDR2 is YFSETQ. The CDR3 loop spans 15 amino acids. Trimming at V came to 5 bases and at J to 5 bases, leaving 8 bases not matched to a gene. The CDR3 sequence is CASRRTGGAEYGYTF. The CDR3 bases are TGCGCCAGCAGGCGGACAGGGGGCGCTGAATATGGCTACACCTTC.

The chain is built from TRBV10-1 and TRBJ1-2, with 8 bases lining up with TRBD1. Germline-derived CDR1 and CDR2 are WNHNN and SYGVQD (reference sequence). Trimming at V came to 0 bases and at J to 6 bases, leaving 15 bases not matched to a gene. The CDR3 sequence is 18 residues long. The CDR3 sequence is CASSESRRTGWIYHGYTF. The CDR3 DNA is TGCGCCAGCAGTGAGTCTCGAAGGACAGGGTGGATCTACCATGGCTACACCTTC.

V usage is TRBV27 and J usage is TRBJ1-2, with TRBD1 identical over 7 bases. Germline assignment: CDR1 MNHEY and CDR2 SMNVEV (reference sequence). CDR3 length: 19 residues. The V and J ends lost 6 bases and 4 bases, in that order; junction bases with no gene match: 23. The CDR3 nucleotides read TGTGCCAGCAGGGGTACAGGGGTGTGGTCTCGGGACTCAATCTATGGCTACACCTTC. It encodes CASRGTGVWSRDSIYGYTF.

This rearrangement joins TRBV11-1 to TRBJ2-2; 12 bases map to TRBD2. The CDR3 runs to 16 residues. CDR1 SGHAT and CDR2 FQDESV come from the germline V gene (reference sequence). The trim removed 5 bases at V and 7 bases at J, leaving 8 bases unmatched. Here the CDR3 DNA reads TGTGCCAGCAGCCCTCTAGCGGGGGGGCCCGGCGGGGAGCTGTTTTTT. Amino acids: CASSPLAGGPGGELFF.

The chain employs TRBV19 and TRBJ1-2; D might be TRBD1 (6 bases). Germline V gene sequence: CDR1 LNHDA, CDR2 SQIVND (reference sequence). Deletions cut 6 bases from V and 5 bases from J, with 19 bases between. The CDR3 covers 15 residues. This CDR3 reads CASSIQGLGEYGYTF. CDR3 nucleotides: TGTGCCAGTAGCATACAGGGCTTAGGGGAATATGGCTACACCTTC.

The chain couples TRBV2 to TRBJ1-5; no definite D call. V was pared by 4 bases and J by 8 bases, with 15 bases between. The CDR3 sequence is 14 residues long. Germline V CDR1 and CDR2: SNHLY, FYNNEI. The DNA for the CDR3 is TGTGCCAGCAGTGTAATCGGCGGGAATAAGCCCCAGCATTTT. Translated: CASSVIGGNKPQHF.

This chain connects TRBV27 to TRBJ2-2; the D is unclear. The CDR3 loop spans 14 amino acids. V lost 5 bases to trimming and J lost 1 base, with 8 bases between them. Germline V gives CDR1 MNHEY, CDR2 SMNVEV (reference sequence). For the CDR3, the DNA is TGTGCCAGCAGTATCTATTTGAACACCGGGGAGCTGTTTTTT. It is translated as CASSIYLNTGELFF.

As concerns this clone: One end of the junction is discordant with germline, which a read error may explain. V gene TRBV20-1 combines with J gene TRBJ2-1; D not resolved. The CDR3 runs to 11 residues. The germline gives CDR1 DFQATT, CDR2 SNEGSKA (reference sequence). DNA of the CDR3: TGCAGTGCTAGAGATCGTCAGACATTTCTCTTC. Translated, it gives CSARDRQTFLF.

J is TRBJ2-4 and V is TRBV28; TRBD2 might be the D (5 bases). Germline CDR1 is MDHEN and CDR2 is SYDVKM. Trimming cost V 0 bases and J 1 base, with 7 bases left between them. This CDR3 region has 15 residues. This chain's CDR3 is CASSLWGAAKNIQYF. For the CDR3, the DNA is TGTGCCAGCAGTTTATGGGGAGCGGCCAAAAACATTCAGTACTTC.

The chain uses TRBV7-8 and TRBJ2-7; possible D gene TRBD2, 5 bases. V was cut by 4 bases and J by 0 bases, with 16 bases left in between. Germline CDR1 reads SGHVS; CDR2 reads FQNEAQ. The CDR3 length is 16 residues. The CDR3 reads CASSYGVRLSSYEQYF. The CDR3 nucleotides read TGTGCCAGCAGCTACGGGGTCAGGTTAAGCTCCTACGAGCAGTACTTC.

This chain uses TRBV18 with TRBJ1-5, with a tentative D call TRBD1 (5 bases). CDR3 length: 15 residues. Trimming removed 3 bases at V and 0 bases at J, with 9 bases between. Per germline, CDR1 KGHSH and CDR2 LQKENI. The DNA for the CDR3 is TGTGCCAGCTCACCGGACACCAATAGCAATCAGCCCCAGCATTTT. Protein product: CASSPDTNSNQPQHF. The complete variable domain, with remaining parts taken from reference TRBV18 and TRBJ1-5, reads NAGVMQNPRHLVRRRGQEARLRCSPMKGHSHVYWYRQLPEEGLKFMVYLQKENIIDESGMPKERFSAEFPKEGPSILRIQQVVRGDSAAYFCASSPDTNSNQPQHFGDGTRLSIL.

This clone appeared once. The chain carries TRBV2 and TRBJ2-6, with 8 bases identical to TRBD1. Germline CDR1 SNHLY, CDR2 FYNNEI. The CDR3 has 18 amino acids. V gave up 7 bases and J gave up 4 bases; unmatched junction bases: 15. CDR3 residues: CASTTFGQGGSGANVLTF. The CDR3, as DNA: TGTGCCAGCACCACTTTTGGACAGGGAGGTTCGGGGGCCAACGTCCTGACTTTC.

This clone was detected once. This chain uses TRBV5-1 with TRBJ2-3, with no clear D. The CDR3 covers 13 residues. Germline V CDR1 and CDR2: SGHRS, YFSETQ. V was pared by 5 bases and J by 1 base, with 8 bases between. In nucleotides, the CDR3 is TGCGCCAGCAGACAGCCTGGCACAGATACGCAGTATTTT. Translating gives CASRQPGTDTQYF.

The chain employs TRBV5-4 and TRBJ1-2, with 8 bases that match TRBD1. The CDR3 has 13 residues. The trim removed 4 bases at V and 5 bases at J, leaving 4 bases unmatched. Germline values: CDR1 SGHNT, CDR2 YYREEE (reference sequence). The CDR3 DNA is TGTGCCAGCAGCGTACAGGGGGGGTATGGCTACACCTTC. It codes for CASSVQGGYGYTF.

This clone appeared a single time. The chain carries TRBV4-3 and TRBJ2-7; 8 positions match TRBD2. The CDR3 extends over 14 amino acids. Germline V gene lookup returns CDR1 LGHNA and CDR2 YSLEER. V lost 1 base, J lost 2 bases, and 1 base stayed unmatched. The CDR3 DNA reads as TGCGCCAGCAGCCAAGCGGGGGGGCCCTACGAGCAGTACTTC. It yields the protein CASSQAGGPYEQYF.